One and the same sample provided the 7 T cell receptor beta chains below, sequenced in a study of cytomegalovirus exposure and HLA in healthy donors (dated by TCRdb to the late 2010s). Library generation was performed with the immunoSEQ multiplex PCR assay. Here the immuneACCESS table is served through TCRdb, limited to in-frame sequences with V and J called. Missing clones are a known gap in these copies; in checked studies unresolved V genes cover under half, and the rest lacks a known reason. The sample profile shows 65,000 or so clones; roughly 94% of them were found once. Of the sample, over 1% falls within the top ten clones. Sequences were obtained from PBMCs. Source of these receptors: a woman under 30 in good health and CMV-seronegative.

V and J are TRBV6-4 and TRBJ2-1, with 7 nucleotides matching TRBD2. The junction had 7 bases not matched to a gene; V was cut back by 3 bases and J by 2 bases. Germline V lookup: CDR1 MRHNA, CDR2 SNTAGT. The CDR3 covers 16 residues. Here the CDR3 reads CASSETLREAYNEQFF. The CDR3 nucleotides are TGTGCCAGCAGTGAGACCCTACGGGAGGCCTACAATGAGCAGTTCTTC.

The V gene is TRBV6-1, the J gene TRBJ2-7; D may be TRBD2 (5 bases). With 7 bases removed from V and 3 bases from J, the gap between germline ends came to 10 bases. CDR1 and CDR2 (germline): MNHNS, SASEGT. The CDR3 extends over 12 amino acids. CDR3 bases: TGTGCCAGCACCCCGGGGAACTACGAGCAGTACTTC. Its translation is CASTPGNYEQYF.

The CDR3 DNA reads as TGTGCCAGTAGTACCCACCGGGACAGGATAATTAGCAATCAGCCCCAGCATTTT. Protein sequence: CASSTHRDRIISNQPQHF. The chain joins TRBV19 to TRBJ1-5, with 8 positions matching TRBD1. The length of the CDR3 is 18 residues. Germline values: CDR1 LNHDA, CDR2 SQIVND (reference sequence). The J segment lost 0 bases and the V segment lost 4 bases, leaving 11 bases of the junction unmatched.

The V and J genes are TRBV7-9 and TRBJ2-3; D unclear. This CDR3 is 15 amino acids long. V gave up 2 bases and J gave up 0 bases, with 9 bases separating them. Germline loops: CDR1 SEHNR, CDR2 FQNEAQ (reference sequence). CDR3 nucleotide sequence: TGTGCCAGCAGCTTACTTGAGCTTAGCACAGATACGCAGTATTTT. Its protein is CASSLLELSTDTQYF.

This clone showed up just once. CDR3 nucleotide sequence: TGTGCCAGCAGTTATTTAGAAACTTCTAACTATGGCTACACCTTC. Protein product: CASSYLETSNYGYTF. V gene TRBV6-5 combines with J gene TRBJ1-2; D gene ambiguous. V was cut by 3 bases and J by 0 bases, with 11 bases left in between. Germline CDR1 and CDR2: MNHEY and SVGAGI. CDR3 length: 15 residues.

This chain joins TRBV6-1 and TRBJ1-3, with 7 bases aligning to TRBD1. The CDR3 contains 16 residues. With V trimmed by 1 base and J by 1 base, 4 bases remained unmatched. Per the germline V gene, CDR1 is MNHNS and CDR2 is SASEGT. The CDR3 DNA is TGTGCCAGCAGTGAAGGGACAGGCTCATCTGGAAACACCATATATTTT. Amino acid sequence: CASSEGTGSSGNTIYF.

The rearrangement links TRBV4-1 to TRBJ2-5; TRBD2 matches 12 bases. The CDR3 has 21 residues. Germline V CDR1 and CDR2: MGHRA, YSYEKL. Losses at the gene ends were 4 bases for V and 0 bases for J; bases not matched to a gene: 18. The CDR3 nucleotides are TGCGCCAGCAGCCCGATGGAGGGCGGCCTAGCGGGGGGGCCGTACCAAGAGACCCAGTACTTC. This encodes CASSPMEGGLAGGPYQETQYF.